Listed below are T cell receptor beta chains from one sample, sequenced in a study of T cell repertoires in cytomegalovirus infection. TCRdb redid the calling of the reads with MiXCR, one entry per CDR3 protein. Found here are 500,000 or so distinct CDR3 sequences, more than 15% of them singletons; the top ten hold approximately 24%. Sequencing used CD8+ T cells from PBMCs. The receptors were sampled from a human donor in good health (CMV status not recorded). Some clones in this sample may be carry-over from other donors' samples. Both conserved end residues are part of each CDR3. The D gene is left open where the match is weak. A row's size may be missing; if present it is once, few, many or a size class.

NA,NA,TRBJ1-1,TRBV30,TGTGCCTGGAGTGTACCTGATAAACAAAACACTGAAGCTTTCTTT,CAWSVPDKQNTEAFF
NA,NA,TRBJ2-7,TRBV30,TGTGCCTGGAGGCTATTCCCGGGACCCCACTGGGAGCAGTACTTC,CAWRLFPGPHWEQYF
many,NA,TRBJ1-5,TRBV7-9,TGTGCCAGCAGCCCCTCCTCAAACAATCAGCCCCAGCATTTT,CASSPSSNNQPQHF
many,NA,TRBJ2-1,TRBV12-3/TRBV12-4,TGTGCCAGCAGTTTAAGAGGGGCCCACAATGAGCAGTTCTTC,CASSLRGAHNEQFF
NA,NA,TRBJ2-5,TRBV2,TGTGCCAGCAGTGTGGGTGGAATGCCGGGGGAGACCCAGTACTTC,CASSVGGMPGETQYF
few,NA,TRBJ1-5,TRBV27,TGTGCCAGCAGTTTTAGGGGCGAAAATCAGCCCCAGCATTTT,CASSFRGENQPQHF
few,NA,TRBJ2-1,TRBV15,TGTGCCACCAGCAGAGTACCCAGGAGCTCCTACAATGAGCAGTTCTTC,CATSRVPRSSYNEQFF
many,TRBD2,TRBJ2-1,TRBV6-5,TGTGCCAGCAGTTACTCGGGACTAGCGGGGGTATTCAACAATGAGCAGTTCTTC,CASSYSGLAGVFNNEQFF
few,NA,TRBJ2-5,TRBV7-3,TGTGCCAGCAGCTTACGCGAGGGGGGGCGGGAGACCCAGTACTTC,CASSLREGGRETQYF
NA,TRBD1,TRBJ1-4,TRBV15,TGTGCCACCAGCAGAGCACGGGACAGAAAGAATGAAAAACTGTTTTTT,CATSRARDRKNEKLFF
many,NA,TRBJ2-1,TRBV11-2,TGTGCCAGCAGGGGAGTTGCTTACAATGAGCAGTTCTTC,CASRGVAYNEQFF
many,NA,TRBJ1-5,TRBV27,TGTGCCAGCAGTTTGGGGGTGGGGGATAGCAATCAGCCCCAGCATTTT,CASSLGVGDSNQPQHF
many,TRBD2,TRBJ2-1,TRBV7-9,TGTGCCAGCAGCTTATCGACCGGGACTAGCGGGAATGAGCAGTTCTTC,CASSLSTGTSGNEQFF
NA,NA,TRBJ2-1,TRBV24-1,TGTGCCACCAGTGGCGACCAGCGGGAGCAGTTCTTC,CATSGDQREQFF
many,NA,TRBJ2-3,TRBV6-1,TGTGCCAGCAGTGAAGACCGAGAAAGTAGGGGGTTAGATACGCAGTATTTT,CASSEDRESRGLDTQYF
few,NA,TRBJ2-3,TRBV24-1,TGTGCCACCAGTGATTTGCCAGCAGGGACGATAGATACGCAGTATTTT,CATSDLPAGTIDTQYF
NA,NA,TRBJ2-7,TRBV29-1,TGCAGCGCTGCTCCGACAGGCCACAACTACGAGCAGTACTTC,CSAAPTGHNYEQYF
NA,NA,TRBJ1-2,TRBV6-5,TGTGCCAGCAGTTACTCGGAGTTTTATGGCTACACCTTC,CASSYSEFYGYTF
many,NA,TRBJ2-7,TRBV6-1,TGTGCCAGCAGCTCCAGGGGAAAAGGCTACGAGCAGTACTTC,CASSSRGKGYEQYF
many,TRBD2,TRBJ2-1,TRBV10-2,TGCGCCAGCACCGAAGATGGGGGGGTCCCAAACAATGAGCAGTTCTTC,CASTEDGGVPNNEQFF
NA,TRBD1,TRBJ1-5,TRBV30,TGTGCCCGGATGAACGGACAGGGAAATCAGCCCCAGCATTTT,CARMNGQGNQPQHF
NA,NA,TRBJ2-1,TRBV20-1,TGCAGTGCTAGTCCGGGGGTAAGGACGTCCATCTTC,CSASPGVRTSIF
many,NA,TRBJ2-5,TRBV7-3,TGTGCCAGCAGCTTAGATCGGACCTATCCGCCAGAGACCCAGTACTTC,CASSLDRTYPPETQYF
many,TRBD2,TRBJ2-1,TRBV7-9,TGTGCCAGCAGCTACCCGACTAGCGGGAGAGAAAATGAGCAGTTCTTC,CASSYPTSGRENEQFF
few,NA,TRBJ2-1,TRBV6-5,TGTGCCAGCAGTCAAAGATATGAGCAGTTCTTC,CASSQRYEQFF
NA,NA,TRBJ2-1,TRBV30,TGTGCCTGGAGTGTAAACAGCTTCGATGAGCAGTTCTTC,CAWSVNSFDEQFF
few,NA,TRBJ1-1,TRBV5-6,TGTGCCAGCAGCTTGCAGGAGTCCTATGAAGCTTTCTTT,CASSLQESYEAFF
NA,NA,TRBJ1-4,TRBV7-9,TGTGCCAGCAGCTTAGAGGCATCCCGGGGAAAACTGTTTTTT,CASSLEASRGKLFF
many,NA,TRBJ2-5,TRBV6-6,TGTGCCAGCAGTTACGGTTTCGCAGAGACCCAGTACTTC,CASSYGFAETQYF
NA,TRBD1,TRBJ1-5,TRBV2,TGTGCCAGCGACGACGGGACAGATCCAAAGCCCCAGCATTTT,CASDDGTDPKPQHF
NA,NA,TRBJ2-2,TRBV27,TGTGCCAGCAGTCTCCAGGACAGCTACACCGGGGAGCTGTTTTTT,CASSLQDSYTGELFF
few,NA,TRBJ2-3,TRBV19,TGTGCAGTCGGACCCGGGGCCACCCTCACAGATACGCAGTATTTT,CAVGPGATLTDTQYF
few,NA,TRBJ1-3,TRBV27,TGTGCCAGCAGTTTCAGGGGTATGGGAAACACCATATATTTT,CASSFRGMGNTIYF
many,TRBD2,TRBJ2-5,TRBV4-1,TGCGCCAGCAGCCACGGGACTAGCGGGAGTGTCCGACAAGAGACCCAGTACTTC,CASSHGTSGSVRQETQYF
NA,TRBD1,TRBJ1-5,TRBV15,TGTGCCACCAGCAACTGGACAGGGGAGGGCAATCAGCCCCAGCATTTT,CATSNWTGEGNQPQHF
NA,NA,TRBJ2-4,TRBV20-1,TGCAGTGCTAGAGACTTACAGGACGCCAAAAACATTCAGTACTTC,CSARDLQDAKNIQYF
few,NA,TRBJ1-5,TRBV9,TGTGCCAGCAGCGTAGACGGAAGCAATCAGCCCCAGCATTTT,CASSVDGSNQPQHF
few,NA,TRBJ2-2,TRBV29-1,TGCAGCGTTGATTTGGCAGGACACACCGGGGAGCTGTTTTTT,CSVDLAGHTGELFF
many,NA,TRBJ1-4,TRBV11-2,TGTGCCAGCAGCCCAGGACAGCTAGAAAAACTGTTTTTT,CASSPGQLEKLFF
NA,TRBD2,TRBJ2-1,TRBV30,TGTGCCTGGGTCGGGACTACCTACAATGAGCAGTTCTTC,CAWVGTTYNEQFF
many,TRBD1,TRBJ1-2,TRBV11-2,TGTGCCAGCAGCCCTGACAGGACAGGGCCTAACTATGGCTACACCTTC,CASSPDRTGPNYGYTF